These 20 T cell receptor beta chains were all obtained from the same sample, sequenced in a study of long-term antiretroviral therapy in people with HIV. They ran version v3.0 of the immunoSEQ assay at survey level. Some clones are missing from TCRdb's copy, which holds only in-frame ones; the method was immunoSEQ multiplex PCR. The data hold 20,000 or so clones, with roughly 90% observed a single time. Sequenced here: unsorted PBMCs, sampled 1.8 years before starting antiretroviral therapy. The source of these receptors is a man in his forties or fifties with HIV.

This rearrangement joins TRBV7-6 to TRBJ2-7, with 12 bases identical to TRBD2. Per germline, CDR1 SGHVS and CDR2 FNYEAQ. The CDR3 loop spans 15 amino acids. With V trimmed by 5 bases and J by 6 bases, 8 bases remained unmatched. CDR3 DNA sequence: TGTGCCAGCAGCGGTATCCTAGCGGGGGGGTCCGAGCAGTACTTC. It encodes CASSGILAGGSEQYF.

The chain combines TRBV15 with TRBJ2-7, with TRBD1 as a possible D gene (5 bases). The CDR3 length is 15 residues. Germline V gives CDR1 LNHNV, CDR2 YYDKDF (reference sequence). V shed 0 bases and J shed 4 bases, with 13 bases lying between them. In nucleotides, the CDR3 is TGTGCCACCAGCAGAGATCTGCAGGGTTTGTACGAGCAGTACTTC. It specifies CATSRDLQGLYEQYF.

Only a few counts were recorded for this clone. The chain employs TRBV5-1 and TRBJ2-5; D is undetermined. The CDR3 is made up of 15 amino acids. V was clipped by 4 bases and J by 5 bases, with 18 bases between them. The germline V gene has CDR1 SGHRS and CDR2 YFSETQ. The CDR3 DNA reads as TGCGCCAGCAGCCCGGAAGGTTTTGAAGGGGAGACCCAGTACTTC. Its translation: CASSPEGFEGETQYF. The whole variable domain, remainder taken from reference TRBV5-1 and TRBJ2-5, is KAGVTQTPRYLIKTRGQQVTLSCSPISGHRSVSWYQQTPGQGLQFLFEYFSETQRNKGNFPGRFSGRQFSNSRSEMNVSTLELGDSALYLCASSPEGFEGETQYFGPGTRLLVL.

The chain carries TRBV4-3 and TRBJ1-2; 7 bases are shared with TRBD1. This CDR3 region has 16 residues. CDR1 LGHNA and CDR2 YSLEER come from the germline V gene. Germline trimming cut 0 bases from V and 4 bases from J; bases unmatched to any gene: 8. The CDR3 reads CASSQEVPGQSYGYTF. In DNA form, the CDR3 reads TGCGCCAGCAGCCAAGAGGTCCCGGGACAGAGCTATGGCTACACCTTC.

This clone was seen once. The CDR3 coding sequence is TGTGCCAGCAGCTTAGGAACCCTGAGCTCCTACAATGAGCAGTTCTTC. Amino acid sequence: CASSLGTLSSYNEQFF. The chain links TRBV11-2 to TRBJ2-1; D gene unclear. Per the germline V gene, CDR1 is SGHAT and CDR2 is FQNNGV. The V end lost 1 base, the J end lost 0 bases, and 10 bases lay between the germline ends. The length of the CDR3 is 16 residues.

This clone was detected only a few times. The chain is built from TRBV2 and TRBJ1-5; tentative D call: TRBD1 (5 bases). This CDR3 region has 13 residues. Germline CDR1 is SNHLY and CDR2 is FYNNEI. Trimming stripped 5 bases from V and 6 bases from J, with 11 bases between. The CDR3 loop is CASSRQDSQPQHF. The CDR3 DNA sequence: TGTGCCAGCAGTCGACAAGACAGTCAGCCCCAGCATTTT.

The CDR3 coding sequence is TGTGCCAGTAGCTCAGGGGGCTGGTCCTACAATGAGCAGTTCTTC. Translated: CASSSGGWSYNEQFF. The chain carries TRBV19 and TRBJ2-1; TRBD1 matches 8 bases. The CDR3 is 15 amino acids. CDR1 is LNHDA and CDR2 is SQIVND in the germline V gene (reference sequence). V shed 6 bases and J 1 base; nucleotides not matched to a gene: 5.

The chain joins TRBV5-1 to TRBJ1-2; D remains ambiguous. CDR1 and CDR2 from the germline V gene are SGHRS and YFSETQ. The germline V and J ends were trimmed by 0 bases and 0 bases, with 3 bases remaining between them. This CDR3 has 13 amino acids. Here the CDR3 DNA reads TGCGCCAGCAGCTTGGAAGCTAACTATGGCTACACCTTC. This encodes CASSLEANYGYTF.

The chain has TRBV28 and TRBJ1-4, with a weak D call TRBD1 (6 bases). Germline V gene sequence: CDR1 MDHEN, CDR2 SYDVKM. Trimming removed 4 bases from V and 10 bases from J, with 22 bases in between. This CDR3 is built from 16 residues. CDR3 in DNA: TGTGCCAGCAGTTCCTCCCGAACACAGGGATCGGCAAAACTGTTTTTT. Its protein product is CASSSSRTQGSAKLFF.

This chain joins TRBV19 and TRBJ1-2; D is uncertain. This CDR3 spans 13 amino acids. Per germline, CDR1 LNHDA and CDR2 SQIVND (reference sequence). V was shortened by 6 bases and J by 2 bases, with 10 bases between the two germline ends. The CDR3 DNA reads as TGTGCCAGTAGCCCCCAGCTCAACTATGGCTACACCTTC. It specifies CASSPQLNYGYTF.

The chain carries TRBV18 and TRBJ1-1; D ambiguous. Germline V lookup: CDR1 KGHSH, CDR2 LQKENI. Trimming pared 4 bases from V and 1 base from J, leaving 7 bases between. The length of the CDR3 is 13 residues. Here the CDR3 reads CASSLQSNTEAFF. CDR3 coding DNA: TGTGCCAGCTCACTCCAGTCGAACACTGAAGCTTTCTTT.

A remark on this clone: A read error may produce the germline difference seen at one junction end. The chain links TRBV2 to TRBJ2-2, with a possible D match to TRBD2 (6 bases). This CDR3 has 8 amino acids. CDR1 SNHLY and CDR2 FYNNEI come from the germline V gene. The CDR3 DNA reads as TGTGCCAGCAGGGAGGGGTCCTTT. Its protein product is CASREGSF.

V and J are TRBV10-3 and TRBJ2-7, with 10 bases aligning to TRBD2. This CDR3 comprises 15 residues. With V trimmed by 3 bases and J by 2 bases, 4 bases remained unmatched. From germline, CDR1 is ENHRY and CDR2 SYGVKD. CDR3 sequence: CAISDASGRAYEQYF. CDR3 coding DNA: TGTGCCATCAGTGACGCGAGCGGGAGGGCCTACGAGCAGTACTTC.

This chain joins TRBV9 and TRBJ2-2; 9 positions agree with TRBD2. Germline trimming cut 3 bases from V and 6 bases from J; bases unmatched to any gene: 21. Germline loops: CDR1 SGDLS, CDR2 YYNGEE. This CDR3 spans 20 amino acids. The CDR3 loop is CASSEWGWAGGPSGAGELFF. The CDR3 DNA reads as TGTGCCAGCAGCGAGTGGGGCTGGGCGGGGGGGCCGAGCGGCGCCGGGGAGCTGTTTTTT. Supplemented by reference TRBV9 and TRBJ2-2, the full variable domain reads DSGVTQTPKHLITATGQRVTLRCSPRSGDLSVYWYQQSLDQGLQFLIQYYNGEERAKGNILERFSAQQFPDLHSELNLSSLELGDSALYFCASSEWGWAGGPSGAGELFFGEGSRLTVL.

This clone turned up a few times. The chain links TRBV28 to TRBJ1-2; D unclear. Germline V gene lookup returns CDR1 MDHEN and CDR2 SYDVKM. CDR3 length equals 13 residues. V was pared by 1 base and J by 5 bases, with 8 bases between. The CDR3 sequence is CASSLSMTYGYTF. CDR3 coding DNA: TGTGCCAGCAGTTTATCTATGACTTATGGCTACACCTTC.

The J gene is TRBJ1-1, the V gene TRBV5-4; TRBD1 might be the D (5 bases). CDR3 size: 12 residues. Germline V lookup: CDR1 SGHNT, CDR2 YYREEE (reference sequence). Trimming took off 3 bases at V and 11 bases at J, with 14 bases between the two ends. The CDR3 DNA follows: TGTGCCAGCAGCTCGGTGGGGCTAAGGGCTTTCTTT. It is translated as CASSSVGLRAFF. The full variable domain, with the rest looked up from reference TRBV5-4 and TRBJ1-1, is ETGVTQSPTHLIKTRGQQVTLRCSSQSGHNTVSWYQQALGQGPQFIFQYYREEENGRGNFPPRFSGLQFPNYSSELNVNALELDDSALYLCASSSVGLRAFFGQGTRLTVV.

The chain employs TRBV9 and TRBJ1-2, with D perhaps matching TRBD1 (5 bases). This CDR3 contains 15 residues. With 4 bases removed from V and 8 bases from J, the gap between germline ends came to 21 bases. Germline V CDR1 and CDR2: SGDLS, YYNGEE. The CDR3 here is CASSRDPLVLWGYTF. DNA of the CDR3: TGTGCCAGCAGCCGGGACCCCCTTGTTCTTTGGGGCTACACCTTC.

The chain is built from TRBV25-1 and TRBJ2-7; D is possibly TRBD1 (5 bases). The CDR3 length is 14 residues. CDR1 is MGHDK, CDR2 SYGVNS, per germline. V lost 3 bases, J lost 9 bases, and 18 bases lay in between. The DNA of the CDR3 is TGTGCCAGCAGTGACTCCTACCACAGGAACCGGCAGTACTTC. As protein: CASSDSYHRNRQYF.

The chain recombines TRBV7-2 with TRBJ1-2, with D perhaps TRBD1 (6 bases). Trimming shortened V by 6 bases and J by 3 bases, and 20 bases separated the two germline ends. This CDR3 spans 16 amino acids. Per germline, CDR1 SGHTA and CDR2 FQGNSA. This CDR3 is CASRNRAFPEDYGYTF. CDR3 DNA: TGTGCCAGCAGGAACAGGGCCTTCCCCGAGGACTATGGCTACACCTTC.

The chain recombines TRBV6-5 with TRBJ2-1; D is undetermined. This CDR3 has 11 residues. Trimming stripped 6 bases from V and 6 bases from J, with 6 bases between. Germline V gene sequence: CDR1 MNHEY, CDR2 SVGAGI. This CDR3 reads CASSLSNEQFF. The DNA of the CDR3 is TGTGCCAGCAGCCTTAGCAATGAGCAGTTCTTC.